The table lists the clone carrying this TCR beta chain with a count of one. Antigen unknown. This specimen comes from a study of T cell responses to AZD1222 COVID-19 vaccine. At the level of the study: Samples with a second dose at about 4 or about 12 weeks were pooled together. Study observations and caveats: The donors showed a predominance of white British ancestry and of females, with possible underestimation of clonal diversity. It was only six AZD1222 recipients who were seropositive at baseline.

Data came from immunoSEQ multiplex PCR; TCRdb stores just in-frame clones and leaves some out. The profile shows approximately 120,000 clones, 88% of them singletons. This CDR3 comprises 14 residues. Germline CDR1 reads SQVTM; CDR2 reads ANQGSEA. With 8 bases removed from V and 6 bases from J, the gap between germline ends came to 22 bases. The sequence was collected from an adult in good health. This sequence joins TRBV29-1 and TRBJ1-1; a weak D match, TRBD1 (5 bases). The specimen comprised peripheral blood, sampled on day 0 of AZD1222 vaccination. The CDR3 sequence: CSSRGRRGGSEAFF. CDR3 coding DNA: TGCAGCTCTAGGGGAAGGAGGGGCGGGTCTGAAGCTTTCTTT.